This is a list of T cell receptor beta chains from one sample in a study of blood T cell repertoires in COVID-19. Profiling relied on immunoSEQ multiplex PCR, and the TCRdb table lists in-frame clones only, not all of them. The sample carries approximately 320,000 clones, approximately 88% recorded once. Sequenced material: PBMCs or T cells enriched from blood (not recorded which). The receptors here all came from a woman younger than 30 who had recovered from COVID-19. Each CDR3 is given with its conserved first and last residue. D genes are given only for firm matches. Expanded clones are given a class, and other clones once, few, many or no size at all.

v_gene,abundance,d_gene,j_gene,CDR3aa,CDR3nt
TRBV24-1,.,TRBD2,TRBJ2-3,CATNPSGTDTQYF,TGTGCCACCAATCCTAGCGGAACAGATACGCAGTATTTT
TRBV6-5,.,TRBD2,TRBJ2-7,CASSYGLDRAYEQYF,TGTGCCAGCAGTTACGGACTAGATAGGGCCTACGAGCAGTACTTC
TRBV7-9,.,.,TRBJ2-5,CASTHLEEQETQYF,TGTGCCAGCACCCACTTAGAGGAGCAAGAGACCCAGTACTTC
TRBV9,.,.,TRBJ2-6,CASSVESGANVLTF,TGTGCCAGCAGCGTGGAGTCTGGGGCCAACGTCCTGACTTTC
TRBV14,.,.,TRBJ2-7,CASSQGKGRGSYEQYF,TGTGCCAGCAGCCAAGGGAAGGGCAGGGGCTCCTACGAGCAGTACTTC
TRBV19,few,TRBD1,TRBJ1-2,CASSMIGQGVNYGYTF,TGTGCCAGTAGTATGATTGGACAGGGGGTTAACTATGGCTACACCTTC
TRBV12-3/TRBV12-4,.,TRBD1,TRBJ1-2,CASSGTGAGYTF,TGTGCCAGCTCGGGGACAGGTGCTGGCTACACCTTC
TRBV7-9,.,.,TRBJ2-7,CASRPHGGIWEQYF,TGTGCCAGCAGACCGCATGGCGGAATCTGGGAGCAGTACTTC
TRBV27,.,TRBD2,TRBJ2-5,CASSGLVQETQYF,TGTGCCAGCAGTGGACTAGTCCAAGAGACCCAGTACTTC
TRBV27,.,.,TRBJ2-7,CASSSRGSYEQYF,TGTGCCAGCAGTTCCCGAGGCTCCTACGAGCAGTACTTC
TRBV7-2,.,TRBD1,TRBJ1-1,CASRWTGYTEAFF,TGTGCCAGCAGATGGACAGGGTACACTGAAGCTTTCTTT
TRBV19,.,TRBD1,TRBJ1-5,CASSRDRASNQPQHF,TGTGCCAGTAGCCGGGACAGGGCGAGCAATCAGCCCCAGCATTTT
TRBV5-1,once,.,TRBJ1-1,CASSLDRSNTEAFF,TGCGCCAGCAGCTTGGACAGGTCGAACACTGAAGCTTTCTTT
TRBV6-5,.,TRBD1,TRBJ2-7,CASTPGQAINEQYF,TGTGCTAGTACACCGGGACAGGCAATTAATGAGCAGTACTTC
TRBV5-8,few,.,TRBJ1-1,CASSLIRETGTEAFF,TGTGCCAGCAGCTTGATCAGGGAAACGGGCACTGAAGCTTTCTTT
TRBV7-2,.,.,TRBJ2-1,CASSPPIGKGYNEQFF,TGTGCCAGCAGCCCGCCTATAGGGAAGGGGTACAATGAGCAGTTCTTC
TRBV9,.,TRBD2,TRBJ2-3,CASSVVRGNTDTQYF,TGTGCCAGCAGCGTAGTGCGGGGGAACACAGATACGCAGTATTTT
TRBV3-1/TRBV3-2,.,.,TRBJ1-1,CASSQVLANTEAFF,TGTGCCAGCAGCCAAGTCTTAGCGAACACTGAAGCTTTCTTT
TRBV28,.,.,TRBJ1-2,CASSFGGGYGYTF,TGTGCCAGCAGTTTCGGGGGGGGCTATGGCTACACCTTC
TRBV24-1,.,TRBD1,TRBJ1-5,CATSDRQGWHF,TGTGCCACCAGTGATCGACAGGGTTGGCATTTT